The clone carrying this T cell receptor (beta chain) was recorded at least ten times. Its antigen is still unknown. The CDR3 is 14 amino acids. Germline-derived CDR1 and CDR2 are SGHVS and FNYEAQ. V was clipped by 0 bases and J by 3 bases, with 9 bases between them. The beta constant-region primer was an equimolar mix of two oligonucleotides covering TRBC1 and TRBC2. Nested alpha and beta constant-region primers with the SP2 primer drove four PCR rounds on ligated cDNA. MiXCR, run by TCRdb on the UMI-ligation and nested PCR reads, gives a single entry per CDR3 protein. Found here are around 100,000 distinct CDR3 sequences, more than 14% of them singletons; the top ten hold 2.8%. This entry is derived from a study of naive and memory T cell subsets. The study, taken as a whole, reports: A few larger clonotypes appeared in naive repertoires, especially CD8, possibly memory cells re-expressing CD45RA.

Material for sequencing was naive CD8+ T cells from blood. J is TRBJ2-7 and V is TRBV7-6, with D hard to call. This receptor was identified in a human donor in good health. The DNA of the CDR3 is TGTGCCAGCAGCTTAGCGTGGTCAGACTACGAGCAGTACTTC. Translation: CASSLAWSDYEQYF.